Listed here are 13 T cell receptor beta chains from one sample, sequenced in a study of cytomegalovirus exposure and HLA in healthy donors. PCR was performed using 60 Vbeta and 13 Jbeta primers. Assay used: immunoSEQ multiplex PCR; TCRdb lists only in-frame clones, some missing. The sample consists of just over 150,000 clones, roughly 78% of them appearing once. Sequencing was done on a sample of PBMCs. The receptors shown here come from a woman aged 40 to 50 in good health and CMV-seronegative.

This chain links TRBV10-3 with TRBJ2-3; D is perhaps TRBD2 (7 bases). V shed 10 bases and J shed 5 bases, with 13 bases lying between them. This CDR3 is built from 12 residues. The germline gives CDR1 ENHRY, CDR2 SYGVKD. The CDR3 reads CATKGGGDTQYF. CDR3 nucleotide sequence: TGTGCCACCAAGGGGGGGGGAGATACGCAGTATTTT.

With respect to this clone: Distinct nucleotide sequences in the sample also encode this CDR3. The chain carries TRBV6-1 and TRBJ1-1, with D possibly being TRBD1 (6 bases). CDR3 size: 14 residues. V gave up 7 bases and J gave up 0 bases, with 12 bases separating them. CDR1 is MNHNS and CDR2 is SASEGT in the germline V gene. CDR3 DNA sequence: TGTGCCAGCACTACGGACAGAGTGAACACTGAAGCTTTCTTT. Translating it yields CASTTDRVNTEAFF.

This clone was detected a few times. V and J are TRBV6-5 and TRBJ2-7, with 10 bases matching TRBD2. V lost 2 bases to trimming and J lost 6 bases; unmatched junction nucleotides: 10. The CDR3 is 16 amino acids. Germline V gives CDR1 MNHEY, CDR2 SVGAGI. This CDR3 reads CASSYLLAGGYREQYF. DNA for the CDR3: TGTGCCAGCAGTTACCTATTAGCGGGGGGCTACCGCGAGCAGTACTTC.

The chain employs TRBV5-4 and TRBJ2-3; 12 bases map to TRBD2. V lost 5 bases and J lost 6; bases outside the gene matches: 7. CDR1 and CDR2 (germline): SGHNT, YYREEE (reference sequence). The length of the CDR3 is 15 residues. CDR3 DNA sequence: TGTGCCAGCAGTTTGACTAGCGGGGGCGGGGATACGCAGTATTTT. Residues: CASSLTSGGGDTQYF.

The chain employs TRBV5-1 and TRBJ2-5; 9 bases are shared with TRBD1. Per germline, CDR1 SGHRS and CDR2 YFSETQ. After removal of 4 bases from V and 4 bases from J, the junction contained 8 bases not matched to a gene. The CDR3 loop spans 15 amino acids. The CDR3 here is CASSGGQGRGETQYF. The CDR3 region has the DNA TGCGCCAGCAGCGGGGGACAGGGTAGAGGAGAGACCCAGTACTTC.

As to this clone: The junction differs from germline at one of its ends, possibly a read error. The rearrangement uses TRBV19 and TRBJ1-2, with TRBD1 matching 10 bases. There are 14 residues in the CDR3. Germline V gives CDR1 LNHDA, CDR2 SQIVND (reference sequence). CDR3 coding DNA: TGTGCCAGTACCCATTTGGACAGGGGGTATGGCCACACCTTC. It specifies CASTHLDRGYGHTF.

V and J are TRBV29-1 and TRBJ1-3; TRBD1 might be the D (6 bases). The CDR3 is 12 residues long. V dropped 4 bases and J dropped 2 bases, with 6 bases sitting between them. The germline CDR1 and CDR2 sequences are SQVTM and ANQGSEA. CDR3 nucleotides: TGCAGCGTTGGGACAGCTGGAAACACCATATATTTT. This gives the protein CSVGTAGNTIYF.

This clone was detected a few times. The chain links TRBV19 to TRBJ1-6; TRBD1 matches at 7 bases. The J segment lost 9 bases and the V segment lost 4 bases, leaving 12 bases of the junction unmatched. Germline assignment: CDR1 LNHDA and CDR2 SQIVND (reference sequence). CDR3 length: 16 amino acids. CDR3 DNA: TGTGCCAGTAGTAGGTCCACAGGGGCCGGCGGTTCACCCCTCCACTTT. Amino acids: CASSRSTGAGGSPLHF.

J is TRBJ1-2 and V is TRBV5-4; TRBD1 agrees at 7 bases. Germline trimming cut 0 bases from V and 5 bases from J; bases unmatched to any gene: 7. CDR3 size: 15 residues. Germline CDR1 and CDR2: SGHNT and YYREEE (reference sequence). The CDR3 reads CASSLETGEFYGYTF. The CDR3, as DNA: TGTGCCAGCAGCTTGGAAACAGGGGAGTTTTATGGCTACACCTTC.

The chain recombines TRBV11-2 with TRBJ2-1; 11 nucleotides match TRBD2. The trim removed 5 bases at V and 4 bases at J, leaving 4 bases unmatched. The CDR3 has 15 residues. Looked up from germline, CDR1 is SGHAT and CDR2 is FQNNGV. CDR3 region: CASSPSGGPYNEQFF. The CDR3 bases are TGTGCCAGCAGCCCTAGCGGGGGGCCATACAATGAGCAGTTCTTC.

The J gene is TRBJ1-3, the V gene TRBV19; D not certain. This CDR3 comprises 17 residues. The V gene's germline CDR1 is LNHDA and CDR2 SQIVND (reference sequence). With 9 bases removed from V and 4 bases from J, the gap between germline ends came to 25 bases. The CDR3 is CASHPPGVRVFGNTIYF. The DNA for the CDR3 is TGTGCCAGCCATCCCCCCGGGGTGCGAGTGTTCGGAAACACCATATATTTT. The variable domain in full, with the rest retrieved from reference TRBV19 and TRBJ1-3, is DGGITQSPKYLFRKEGQNVTLSCEQNLNHDAMYWYRQDPGQGLRLIYYSQIVNDFQKGDIAEGYSVSREKKESFPLTVTSAQKNPTAFYLCASHPPGVRVFGNTIYFGEGSWLTVV.

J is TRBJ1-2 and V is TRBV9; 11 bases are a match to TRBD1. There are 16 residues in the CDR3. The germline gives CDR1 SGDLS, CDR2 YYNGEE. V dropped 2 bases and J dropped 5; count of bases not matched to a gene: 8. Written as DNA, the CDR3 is TGTGCCAGCAGCGTTGTCCCGGGACAGGGGGGATATGGCTACACCTTC. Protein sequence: CASSVVPGQGGYGYTF.

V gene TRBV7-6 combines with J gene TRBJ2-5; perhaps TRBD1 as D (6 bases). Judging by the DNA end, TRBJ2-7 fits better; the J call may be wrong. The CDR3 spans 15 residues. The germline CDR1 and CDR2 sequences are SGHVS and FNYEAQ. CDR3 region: CASSSGVTGPAEQYF. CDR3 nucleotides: TGTGCCAGCAGCTCCGGTGTGACAGGACCGGCCGAGCAGTACTTC.